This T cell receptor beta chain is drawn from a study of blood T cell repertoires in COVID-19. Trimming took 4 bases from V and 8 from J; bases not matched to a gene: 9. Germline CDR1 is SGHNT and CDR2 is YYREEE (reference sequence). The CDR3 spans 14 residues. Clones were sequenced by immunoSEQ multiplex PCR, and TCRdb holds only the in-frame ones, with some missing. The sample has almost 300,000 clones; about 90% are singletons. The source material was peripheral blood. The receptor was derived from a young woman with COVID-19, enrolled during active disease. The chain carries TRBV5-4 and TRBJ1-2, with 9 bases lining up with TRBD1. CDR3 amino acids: CASSPGGQGKGYTF. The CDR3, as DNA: TGTGCCAGCAGCCCCGGGGGACAGGGAAAAGGCTACACCTTC.